The T cell receptor (beta chain) described here comes from a study of CD8+CD57+ T cells in acquired aplastic anemia. The wider study: The sorted CD4+ and CD8+ cells yielded an average approximately 3.2 ug of DNA. General observations from the study: Patients and controls shared over 25 CD8+ CDR3 sequences.

For sequencing, patients were chosen who had shown expansion of CD8+CD57+ cells by flow cytometry. Diagnosis of severe acquired aplastic anemia applied to all patients. Genomic DNA served as template for TCR beta VDJ and CDR3 profiling. TCRdb analysed the reads with MiXCR anew, one entry per CDR3 protein. The data show around 180,000 distinct CDR3 sequences, roughly 50% seen once. This clonotype was found many times. No antigen is known for it. V trimming: 4 bases; J trimming: 5 bases; junction bases outside the gene matches: 16. The germline gives CDR1 SGHRS, CDR2 YFSETQ. The CDR3 runs 18 residues. The chain recombines TRBV5-1 with TRBJ2-2; 8 nucleotides agree with TRBD2. Sequencing was done on a sample of sorted CD4+, CD8+, or CD8+CD57+ T cells (not recorded which) from PBMCs. The clonotype comes from a human donor with aplastic anemia. CDR3 in amino acids: CASSPSNPGTRWTGELFF. DNA of the CDR3: TGCGCCAGCAGCCCCTCAAACCCCGGGACTAGGTGGACCGGGGAGCTGTTTTTT.